The 5 T cell receptor beta chains listed next were all sequenced from one sample in a study of T cell responses to AZD1222 COVID-19 vaccine. Assay: immunoSEQ multiplex PCR; the TCRdb copy retains only in-frame clones and omits some. This sample has 100,000 to 120,000 clones, with 88% found just once. This specimen was peripheral blood, taken on day 0 of AZD1222 vaccination. The receptors derive from an adult in good health.

The rearrangement joins TRBV25-1 to TRBJ1-1; no reliable D call. Germline V CDR1 and CDR2: MGHDK, SYGVNS. Trimming took off 3 bases at V and 7 bases at J, with 6 bases between the two ends. CDR3 length: 11 amino acids. CDR3 region: CASSEGYEAFF. DNA for the CDR3: TGTGCCAGCAGTGAGGGATATGAAGCTTTCTTT.

The V call is TRBV11-3, the J call TRBJ2-1; 7 bases fit TRBD1. Germline CDR1 reads SGHNT; CDR2 reads YENEEA. The CDR3 consists of 16 residues. V was pared by 4 bases and J by 0 bases, with 6 bases of the junction left unmatched. The CDR3 DNA reads TGTGCCAGCAGCTCCCGACAGGGCGGCTCCTACAATGAGCAGTTCTTC. Amino acid sequence: CASSSRQGGSYNEQFF.

The V gene is TRBV6-5, the J gene TRBJ2-2; 7 positions match TRBD1. This CDR3 comprises 13 residues. Germline V CDR1 and CDR2: MNHEY, SVGAGI. After removal of 11 bases from V and 4 bases from J, the junction contained 7 bases not matched to a gene. The CDR3 loop reads CAGQTGSTGELFF. The CDR3 DNA follows: TGTGCCGGCCAGACAGGGAGCACCGGGGAGCTGTTTTTT.

The gene calls are TRBV28 and TRBJ2-4, with 10 nucleotides matching TRBD2. J gave up 8 bases and V 3 bases, and 4 bases lay outside the gene matches. CDR3 length: 14 amino acids. CDR1 and CDR2 (germline): MDHEN, SYDVKM. This chain's CDR3 is CASSFSGGMDIQYF. The CDR3 DNA is TGTGCCAGCAGTTTTAGCGGGGGGATGGACATTCAGTACTTC.

The chain employs TRBV29-1 and TRBJ1-1; D possibly corresponds to TRBD1 (5 bases). The CDR3 extends over 14 amino acids. With 5 bases removed from V and 1 base from J, the gap between germline ends came to 14 bases. Germline V gene data show CDR1 as SQVTM and CDR2 as ANQGSEA. Here the CDR3 reads CSVFSGRTNTEAFF. The CDR3 DNA sequence: TGCAGCGTTTTTTCGGGACGGACGAACACTGAAGCTTTCTTT.